This T cell receptor beta chain was identified during a study of T cell changes during pregnancy in multiple sclerosis. V trimming: 0 bases; J trimming: 4 bases; junction bases outside the gene matches: 4. Germline V gene sequence: CDR1 PRHDT, CDR2 FYEKMQ (reference sequence). The CDR3 runs to 15 residues. Method: immunoSEQ multiplex PCR; TCRdb's copy keeps in-frame clones and lacks some. The table lists 40,000 to 45,000 clones, around 92% of them singletons, with around 0.5% in the top ten. The rearrangement uses TRBV13 and TRBJ2-7; 9 bases are a match to TRBD1. This sequence originates from a female donor in good health, enrolled as a control in a pregnancy study. Material: CD4+ T cells from peripheral blood mononuclear cells, obtained in the second trimester of pregnancy. This chain's CDR3 is CASSLGRDRAYEQYF. In DNA, the CDR3 is TGTGCCAGCAGCTTAGGGCGGGACAGGGCATACGAGCAGTACTTC.